The present T cell receptor (beta chain) was sequenced within a study of shared clonotypes between healthy human individuals. Libraries were prepared by immunoSEQ multiplex PCR; TCRdb keeps only in-frame clonotypes and omits some of them. Among about 710,000 clones, 72% were seen once, and the ten largest hold about 1.7%. V was clipped by 4 bases and J by 3 bases, with 12 bases between them. Germline V lookup: CDR1 LNHDA, CDR2 SQIVND (reference sequence). This CDR3 comprises 15 residues. This clone showed up just a few times. The chain is built from TRBV19 and TRBJ1-4; D possibly corresponds to TRBD1 (6 bases). The receptor's source is a woman aged 30 to 39 in good health. Sequenced material: memory CD4+ T cells sorted from blood. This sample's subset: CD45RA-negative fraction. For the CDR3, the DNA is TGTGCCAGTAGTAGACAGGCGCAAGCTAATGAAAAACTGTTTTTT. This gives the protein CASSRQAQANEKLFF.